This T cell receptor beta chain was captured in a study of T cells in Graves' hyperthyroidism and ophthalmopathy. RNA transcripts served as the template for amplifying TCR beta CDR3 regions. HTBI primers drove first-round RT-PCR of the TCR CDR3. TCRdb called the multiplex PCR reads again in MiXCR, with one record for every CDR3 protein. Of some 460,000 distinct CDR3 sequences in the sample, less than 20% were seen once. This clonotype has only a few counts. Germline CDR1 MNHEY, CDR2 SVGEGT. The length of the CDR3 is 13 residues. V lost 10 bases to trimming and J lost 1 base; unmatched junction nucleotides: 6.

V and J are TRBV6-2 or TRBV6-3 and TRBJ1-1, with TRBD1 identical over 7 bases. The sequenced sample consisted of blood. The receptor was derived from a woman younger than 35 with Graves' hyperthyroidism. The CDR3, as DNA: TGTGCCAACCAGGGGGTTAAGAACACTGAAGCTTTCTTT. This translates into CANQGVKNTEAFF.